This T cell receptor (beta chain) emerged from a study of response to subunit inactivated influenza vaccine. Study-level results: The study's authors posited that every seasonal influenza vaccination enlists few new T cells.

Via MiXCR, TCRdb re-called the RT-PCR reads, giving one row per CDR3 protein. This table holds 750,000 to 850,000 distinct CDR3 sequences, under 20% found once. On this clonotype itself: Antigen specificity is unknown.

This CDR3 spans 14 amino acids. With V trimmed by 3 bases and J by 1 base, 3 bases remained unmatched. This specimen was PBMCs from blood, taken more than 4 days after vaccination. The sequence was obtained from a middle-aged man who received an inactivated influenza vaccine. The rearrangement joins TRBV23-1 to TRBJ2-7, with TRBD1 identical over 7 bases. TRBV23-1 is identified as an open reading frame with a role that is uncertain. Here the CDR3 reads CASSQPDRSYEQYF. CDR3 DNA: TGCGCCAGCAGTCAGCCGGACAGGTCCTACGAGCAGTACTTC.